The entry that follows covers one T cell receptor (beta chain) sequence. This record belongs to a study of shared T cell receptors in the human thymus. The data were produced by immunoSEQ multiplex PCR, yet TCRdb's version contains in-frame clones alone and is incomplete. The top ten hold approximately 0.02% of the sample, which has hundreds of thousands of clones, roughly 94% seen once. The CDR3 runs to 15 residues. The trim removed 5 bases at V and 1 base at J, leaving 5 bases unmatched. Germline V gene lookup returns CDR1 WNHNN and CDR2 SYGVQD (reference sequence). V and J are TRBV10-1 and TRBJ2-1; TRBD1 matches at 7 bases. The TCR sequence derives from a human donor. The source material was thymocytes. The CDR3 region has the DNA TGCGCCAGCAGTCCTGACAGGGTTTCCTACAATGAGCAGTTCTTC. It codes for CASSPDRVSYNEQFF.